These 2 T cell receptor beta chains came from one sample sequenced in a study of cytomegalovirus exposure and HLA in healthy donors. Researchers ran the PCR with 60 Vbeta and 13 Jbeta primers. The method was immunoSEQ multiplex PCR; TCRdb's version includes in-frame clones alone and lacks a portion of them. The table lists about 200,000 clones, around 90% of them singletons. The source material was PBMCs. The receptors were gathered from a boy aged 2 to 10 in good health and CMV-seronegative.

CDR3 region: CASSLAGTRETQYF. In DNA, the CDR3 is TGTGCCAGCAGCTTGGCCGGGACTAGGGAGACCCAGTACTTC. This chain uses TRBV5-4 with TRBJ2-5, with TRBD2 matching 8 bases. The J segment lost 5 bases and the V segment lost 0 bases, leaving 3 bases of the junction unmatched. This CDR3 spans 14 amino acids. Per the germline V gene, CDR1 is SGHNT and CDR2 is YYREEE (reference sequence).

As regards this clone: At the DNA level, this CDR3 is encoded by other sequences in the same sample as well. The chain combines TRBV28 with TRBJ1-5; D is unclear. Trimming took 6 bases from V and 0 from J, leaving 6 bases between them. Per the germline V gene, CDR1 is MDHEN and CDR2 is SYDVKM. The CDR3 runs 13 residues. The CDR3 nucleotides are TGTGCCAGCAGGCCCTATAGCAATCAGCCCCAGCATTTT. It encodes CASRPYSNQPQHF. The full variable domain, rest sourced from reference TRBV28 and TRBJ1-5, is DVKVTQSSRYLVKRTGEKVFLECVQDMDHENMFWYRQDPGLGLRLIYFSYDVKMKEKGDIPEGYSVSREKKERFSLILESASTNQTSMYLCASRPYSNQPQHFGDGTRLSIL.